These 7 T cell receptor beta chains were all obtained from the same sample, sequenced in a study of neurological immune-mediated disorders. Via MiXCR, TCRdb re-called the 5' RACE reads, giving one row per CDR3 protein. Of approximately 100,000 distinct CDR3 sequences detected, 3% to 4.5% appear once; the ten largest clones hold around 6%. Source material: PBMCs. The origin of the receptors is a young woman with multiple sclerosis.

This clonotype showed up many times. V is TRBV5-1 and J is TRBJ2-5; 8 bases agree with TRBD1. Germline CDR1 SGHRS, CDR2 YFSETQ. The CDR3 contains 13 residues. V lost 4 bases and J lost 4; bases outside the gene matches: 3. The CDR3 sequence is CASSRTGRETQYF. In DNA, the CDR3 is TGCGCCAGCAGCCGGACAGGGCGAGAGACCCAGTACTTC.

This clonotype has at least ten counts. The chain recombines TRBV5-1 with TRBJ2-3; unclear D gene. With 0 bases removed from V and 0 bases from J, the gap between germline ends came to 5 bases. Germline CDR1 SGHRS, CDR2 YFSETQ. The CDR3 covers 14 residues. The CDR3 bases are TGCGCCAGCAGCTTGGAGAAAAGCACAGATACGCAGTATTTT. This translates into CASSLEKSTDTQYF. Full variable domain (missing parts from reference TRBV5-1 and TRBJ2-3): KAGVTQTPRYLIKTRGQQVTLSCSPISGHRSVSWYQQTPGQGLQFLFEYFSETQRNKGNFPGRFSGRQFSNSRSEMNVSTLELGDSALYLCASSLEKSTDTQYFGPGTRLTVL.

This clonotype was recorded at least ten times. The rearrangement joins TRBV29-1 to TRBJ2-1, with 11 bases aligning to TRBD1. The length of the CDR3 is 12 residues. The V gene end was trimmed by 6 bases and the J gene end by 7 bases; junction bases not matched to a gene: 2. Per germline, CDR1 SQVTM and CDR2 ANQGSEA. The CDR3 nucleotides read TGCAGCGTCGGACAGGGGGCAAATGAGCAGTTCTTC. Translating it yields CSVGQGANEQFF.

This clonotype was counted at least ten times. The chain recombines TRBV20-1 with TRBJ2-1; 9 nucleotides match TRBD2. Germline V lookup: CDR1 DFQATT, CDR2 SNEGSKA (reference sequence). CDR3 size: 16 residues. CDR3 in DNA: TGCAGCGCCTGGGGAGCGGGAGGCCCCTCCTACAATGAGCAGTTCTTC. Translated: CSAWGAGGPSYNEQFF.

The sample holds many counts of this clonotype. The rearrangement joins TRBV7-9 to TRBJ1-4; no firm D call. The CDR3 sequence is 14 residues long. Trimming removed 6 bases at V and 4 bases at J, with 12 bases between. Germline V gives CDR1 SEHNR, CDR2 FQNEAQ (reference sequence). The CDR3 nucleotides read TGTGCCAGCAGTGCACCGGCGATTAATGAAAAACTGTTTTTT. Its translation: CASSAPAINEKLFF.

This clonotype was seen only a few times. The V gene is TRBV11-2, the J gene TRBJ2-6, with D perhaps matching TRBD2 (6 bases). The CDR3 is made up of 18 amino acids. V lost 5 bases and J lost 0, with 17 bases in between. Germline loops: CDR1 SGHAT, CDR2 FQNNGV. The CDR3 region has the DNA TGTGCCAGCAGCCAGGACCGATGGAGGGACTCTGGGGCCAACGTCCTGACTTTC. Protein product: CASSQDRWRDSGANVLTF.

This clonotype has ten or more counts. The J gene is TRBJ1-1, the V gene TRBV18, with D uncertain. CDR1 and CDR2 from the germline V gene are KGHSH and LQKENI. Between the trimmed V and J ends, which lost 2 bases and 1 base, there was a span of 14 bases. CDR3 size: 16 residues. CDR3 in amino acids: CASSPIRLVGNTEAFF. As DNA, the CDR3 is TGTGCCAGCTCACCAATTAGGCTCGTGGGGAACACTGAAGCTTTCTTT.